Listed here are 21 T cell receptor beta chains from one sample, sequenced in a study of blood T cells in healthy people across ages. With a J-beta primer mix and a sample-barcoded 5' primer, a second PCR ran about 7 to 11 cycles. A single record per CDR3 protein comes from TCRdb applying MiXCR to the 5' RACE reads. The sample yields about 1.5 million distinct CDR3 sequences, approximately 43% seen once. Sequenced sample: blood. Receptor source: a woman aged 18-29 years in good health.

This rearrangement joins TRBV20-1 to TRBJ2-4; the D is unclear. Germline V gene lookup returns CDR1 DFQATT and CDR2 SNEGSKA (reference sequence). Trimming removed 3 bases from V and 0 bases from J, with 12 bases in between. This CDR3 spans 15 amino acids. The CDR3 sequence: CSARAPSLAKNIQYF. The CDR3 region has the DNA TGCAGTGCTAGGGCCCCCTCGTTAGCCAAAAACATTCAGTACTTC.

This clonotype appeared a few times. This sequence joins TRBV6-2 or TRBV6-3 and TRBJ1-6, with D perhaps matching TRBD1 (5 bases). Trimming cost V 1 base and J 7 bases, with 8 bases left between them. The CDR3 contains 14 residues. From germline, CDR1 is MNHEY and CDR2 SVGEGT. The CDR3 region is CASSYLRGNSPLHF. The CDR3 DNA is TGTGCCAGCAGTTACTTGCGGGGGAATTCACCCCTCCACTTT.

Notes on this clonotype: Since no conserved phenylalanine or tryptophan closes the CDR3, a read error is the likely cause. This rearrangement joins TRBV7-2 to TRBJ2-7; 9 bases line up with TRBD1. The CDR3 is made up of 15 amino acids. The germline V gene has CDR1 SGHTA and CDR2 FQGNSA. The J segment lost 3 bases and the V segment lost 4 bases, leaving 7 bases of the junction unmatched. CDR3 in amino acids: CASSSDRGFSYEQYS. In DNA form, the CDR3 reads TGTGCCAGCAGCTCCGACAGGGGGTTCAGCTACGAGCAGTACTCC.

The chain links TRBV2 to TRBJ2-3; possibly TRBD2 for D (5 bases). The CDR3 length is 13 residues. Germline CDR1 reads SNHLY; CDR2 reads FYNNEI. Trimming took 11 bases from V and 6 from J, leaving 18 bases between them. The CDR3: CAGQGLAGDTQYF. The CDR3 bases are TGTGCCGGCCAAGGGCTAGCTGGCGATACGCAGTATTTT.

This chain links TRBV14 with TRBJ1-6; 8 positions agree with TRBD1. J gave up 6 bases and V 4 bases, and 8 bases lay outside the gene matches. Germline V gene lookup returns CDR1 SGHDN and CDR2 FVKESK. This CDR3 has 16 amino acids. The CDR3 loop is CASSPDRASINSPLHF. CDR3 sequence (DNA): TGTGCCAGCAGCCCGGACAGGGCATCCATTAATTCACCCCTCCACTTT.

This clonotype is medium-sized by share. The chain carries TRBV7-9 and TRBJ2-3, with D possibly TRBD2 on 5 matching bases. Between the trimmed V and J ends, which lost 1 base and 5 bases, there was a span of 7 bases. CDR3 length: 13 amino acids. Germline lookup yields CDR1 SEHNR and CDR2 FQNEAQ (reference sequence). The CDR3 nucleotides read TGTGCCAGCAGCTTAGACGGGAAAGATACGCAGTATTTT. This gives the protein CASSLDGKDTQYF.

This clonotype was found a few times. The chain carries TRBV27 and TRBJ1-5; the D gene is possibly TRBD1 (5 bases). This CDR3 region has 17 residues. Germline-derived CDR1 and CDR2 are MNHEY and SMNVEV (reference sequence). Trimming cost V 7 bases and J 2 bases, with 21 bases left between them. The CDR3 reads CASKPFYRGEGNQPQHF. Here the CDR3 DNA reads TGTGCCAGCAAACCCTTTTATCGGGGGGAAGGCAATCAGCCCCAGCATTTT.

The chain recombines TRBV14 with TRBJ2-7, with D possibly matching TRBD1 (6 bases). V was shortened by 3 bases and J by 6 bases, with 12 bases between the two germline ends. Germline loops: CDR1 SGHDN, CDR2 FVKESK. The CDR3 has 13 amino acids. DNA of the CDR3: TGTGCCAGCAGCCAGAGAACAGGGACCGAGCAGTACTTC. It encodes CASSQRTGTEQYF.

V gene TRBV2 combines with J gene TRBJ1-1, with D maybe TRBD1 (6 bases). Looked up from germline, CDR1 is SNHLY and CDR2 is FYNNEI. There are 14 residues in the CDR3. The V end lost 9 bases, the J end lost 2 bases, and 16 bases lay between the germline ends. The CDR3: CARSEQGRNTEAFF. In nucleotides, the CDR3 is TGTGCCAGAAGCGAGCAGGGGCGAAACACTGAAGCTTTCTTT. The variable domain in full, with the rest retrieved from reference TRBV2 and TRBJ1-1, is EPEVTQTPSHQVTQMGQEVILRCVPISNHLYFYWYRQILGQKVEFLVSFYNNEISEKSEIFDDQFSVERPDGSNFTLKIRSTKLEDSAMYFCARSEQGRNTEAFFGQGTRLTVV.

The chain carries TRBV28 and TRBJ2-1; TRBD1 aligns across 7 bases. With V trimmed by 5 bases and J by 0 bases, 4 bases remained unmatched. Germline V lookup: CDR1 MDHEN, CDR2 SYDVKM. The CDR3 is made up of 15 amino acids. CDR3 in amino acids: CASSIGTASYNEQFF. CDR3 bases: TGTGCCAGCAGTATAGGGACAGCCTCCTACAATGAGCAGTTCTTC. Looking up the rest from reference TRBV28 and TRBJ2-1 gives the full variable domain: DVKVTQSSRYLVKRTGEKVFLECVQDMDHENMFWYRQDPGLGLRLIYFSYDVKMKEKGDIPEGYSVSREKKERFSLILESASTNQTSMYLCASSIGTASYNEQFFGPGTRLTVL.

This chain links TRBV6-2 or TRBV6-3 with TRBJ1-5; 11 bases agree with TRBD1. J was trimmed by 0 bases and V by 2 bases; bases with no gene match: 9. The length of the CDR3 is 19 residues. CDR1 is MNHEY, CDR2 SVGEGT, per germline. DNA for the CDR3: TGTGCCAGCAGTTACCCCCGGGGGACAGGGGGACATAGCAATCAGCCCCAGCATTTT. Translated: CASSYPRGTGGHSNQPQHF.

The genes are TRBV20-1 and TRBJ1-6; possible D gene TRBD1, 6 bases. CDR1 is DFQATT, CDR2 SNEGSKA, per germline (reference sequence). There are 15 residues in the CDR3. Trimming cost V 3 bases and J 8 bases, with 17 bases left between them. As DNA, the CDR3 is TGCAGTGCTAGGGCCAGGGGACTTTCTGATTCACCCCTCCACTTT. Amino acids: CSARARGLSDSPLHF.

The chain carries TRBV20-1 and TRBJ2-5, with D unresolved. CDR1 is DFQATT, CDR2 SNEGSKA, per germline (reference sequence). This CDR3 has 13 residues. Trimming removed 3 bases at V and 1 base at J, with 9 bases between. CDR3 bases: TGCAGTGCTAGTTGCCTACCCCAAGAGACCCAGTACTTC. Its protein is CSASCLPQETQYF.

A note on this clonotype: Here the CDR3 omits its conserved ending phenylalanine or tryptophan, so a read error is the likely source. The chain uses TRBV5-1 and TRBJ2-1; D gene unclear. Germline CDR1 is SGHRS and CDR2 is YFSETQ. The length of the CDR3 is 15 residues. Between the trimmed V and J ends, which lost 0 bases and 3 bases, there was a span of 10 bases. CDR3: CASSLEGSYYNEQFS. The CDR3 region has the DNA TGCGCCAGCAGCTTGGAGGGCAGCTACTACAATGAGCAGTTCTCC.

V gene TRBV7-8 combines with J gene TRBJ2-7; D remains ambiguous. Per the germline V gene, CDR1 is SGHVS and CDR2 is FQNEAQ. V shed 1 base and J shed 9 bases, with 7 bases lying between them. This CDR3 has 11 residues. The DNA of the CDR3 is TGTGCCAGCAGCTTAGGGGCAGTGCAGTACTTC. Residues: CASSLGAVQYF.

This clonotype has only a few counts. CDR3 sequence (DNA): TGCAGTGCTAGAGATCCTAAACAGGGGGTGTATGGCTACACCTTC. This translates into CSARDPKQGVYGYTF. The chain has TRBV20-1 and TRBJ1-2; 8 bases are a match to TRBD1. The CDR3 consists of 15 residues. With 0 bases clipped from V and 5 bases from J, the junction kept 8 bases outside the gene matches. The germline V gene encodes CDR1 DFQATT and CDR2 SNEGSKA (reference sequence).

The V and J genes are TRBV6-1 and TRBJ2-5; D gene ambiguous. The J call could be wrong; TRBJ2-7 is a better fit for the DNA end. The germline CDR1 and CDR2 sequences are MNHNS and SASEGT. The CDR3 extends over 12 amino acids. CDR3 in DNA: TGTGCCAGCAGCCCCATAGGGCGCGAGCAGTACTTC. It yields the protein CASSPIGREQYF.

This clonotype was counted a few times. V usage is TRBV9 and J usage is TRBJ1-2; D unresolved. Trimming pared 0 bases from V and 2 bases from J, leaving 8 bases between. The CDR3 loop spans 14 amino acids. Germline CDR1 and CDR2: SGDLS and YYNGEE. The DNA for the CDR3 is TGTGCCAGCAGCGTAGACTCTGTAAACTATGGCTACACCTTC. Its translation is CASSVDSVNYGYTF.

The chain carries TRBV20-1 and TRBJ2-6, with unresolved D. The length of the CDR3 is 16 residues. Germline V gene sequence: CDR1 DFQATT, CDR2 SNEGSKA (reference sequence). Trimming cost V 7 bases and J 0 bases, with 16 bases left between them. The CDR3 nucleotides read TGCAGTGGTGTAGGCCGAACCATCTCTGGGGCCAACGTCCTGACTTTC. Residues: CSGVGRTISGANVLTF.

This clonotype was seen more than once but under ten times. The chain carries TRBV6-5 and TRBJ2-7, with D perhaps matching TRBD2 (5 bases). Trimming cost V 5 bases and J 10 bases, with 12 bases left between them. The CDR3 consists of 11 residues. Germline V lookup: CDR1 MNHEY, CDR2 SVGAGI. In DNA form, the CDR3 reads TGTGCCAGCAGTAGCGGTAGGGCCCAGTACTTC. Amino acid sequence: CASSSGRAQYF.

The genes are TRBV6-5 and TRBJ2-1, with unresolved D. V lost 1 base and J 0 bases, leaving 25 bases between the germline ends. This CDR3 comprises 21 residues. Per germline, CDR1 MNHEY and CDR2 SVGAGI. Here the CDR3 DNA reads TGTGCCAGCAGTTACTTGCCTGGTAGCAGGAGCCGACATAGCTCCTACAATGAGCAGTTCTTC. Protein product: CASSYLPGSRSRHSSYNEQFF.